The 7 T cell receptor beta chains given below trace back to one sample, sequenced in a study of control samples from healthy donors and cancer patients. Here immunoSEQ multiplex PCR was the method, and the copy in TCRdb shows in-frame clones only, minus some. The profile shows 150,000 to 200,000 clones, roughly 90% of them singletons. The material sequenced was blood. All receptors derive from a man aged 25 to 40 in good health.

V gene TRBV14 combines with J gene TRBJ2-2; no clear D. There are 16 residues in the CDR3. The ends were cut back, 1 base at V and 6 bases at J, with 15 bases in the middle. In germline, CDR1 is SGHDN, CDR2 FVKESK. CDR3 nucleotides: TGTGCCAGCAGCCAAGCGCTAGGAGATCTGGCCGGGGAGCTGTTTTTT. This translates into CASSQALGDLAGELFF.

This rearrangement joins TRBV6-5 to TRBJ1-6, with D hard to call. V was shortened by 0 bases and J by 2 bases, with 8 bases between the two germline ends. The germline CDR1 and CDR2 sequences are MNHEY and SVGAGI. This CDR3 region has 16 residues. CDR3 residues: CASSYSNLAYNSPLHF. CDR3 DNA sequence: TGTGCCAGCAGTTACTCCAATTTAGCCTATAATTCACCCCTCCACTTT.

CDR3 residues: CASSSDFQPQHF. CDR3 nucleotides: TGTGCCAGCAGCTCCGACTTTCAGCCCCAGCATTTT. The genes are TRBV7-9 and TRBJ1-5; the D is unclear. The CDR3 loop spans 12 amino acids. Trimming took 4 bases from V and 6 from J, leaving 7 bases between them. Germline CDR1 is SEHNR and CDR2 is FQNEAQ (reference sequence).

The J gene is TRBJ1-5, the V gene TRBV27; TRBD1 matches at 7 bases. This CDR3 contains 15 residues. Germline assignment: CDR1 MNHEY and CDR2 SMNVEV (reference sequence). J gave up 8 bases and V 3 bases, and 10 bases lay outside the gene matches. CDR3 sequence (DNA): TGTGCCAGCAGTTTGATCCCGCCAGGGGGGGAGCCCCAGCATTTT. This translates into CASSLIPPGGEPQHF.

The V call is TRBV18, the J call TRBJ2-3, with a weak D call TRBD2 (6 bases). Trimming took off 6 bases at V and 4 bases at J, with 14 bases between the two ends. There are 14 residues in the CDR3. Germline V gene lookup returns CDR1 KGHSH and CDR2 LQKENI. CDR3 DNA: TGTGCCAGCTCGCCCAGGAGGGGCGCAGATACGCAGTATTTT. Amino acid sequence: CASSPRRGADTQYF.

Concerning this clone: Because the CDR3's place on the DNA is in doubt, the DNA is left out and the CDR3 is given as listed by TCRdb. The J gene is TRBJ1-4, the V gene TRBV5-1. The CDR3 length equals 15 residues, ends included. Germline V gene lookup returns CDR1 SGHRS and CDR2 YFSETQ. CDR3 residues: CASSFGPGKTEKLFF.

This clone showed up just once. The genes are TRBV5-5 and TRBJ2-7; 7 bases match TRBD2. There are 16 residues in the CDR3. V trimming: 5 bases; J trimming: 2 bases; junction bases outside the gene matches: 13. Germline V gene sequence: CDR1 SGHKS, CDR2 YYEKEE (reference sequence). The CDR3 region has the DNA TGTGCCAGCAGTGCTGACTCCAGCGGGGTGGCCTACGAGCAGTACTTC. It encodes CASSADSSGVAYEQYF. Full variable domain (missing parts from reference TRBV5-5 and TRBJ2-7): DAGVTQSPTHLIKTRGQQVTLRCSPISGHKSVSWYQQVLGQGPQFIFQYYEKEERGRGNFPDRFSARQFPNYSSELNVNALLLGDSALYLCASSADSSGVAYEQYFGPGTRLTVT.